The 7 T cell receptor beta chains in this list originate from one sample, sequenced in a study of T cell repertoires in cytomegalovirus infection. MiXCR, run by TCRdb on the reads, gives a single entry per CDR3 protein. The sample lists 200,000 to 300,000 distinct CDR3 sequences, roughly 12% occurring once. The specimen was PBMCs. These receptors all come from a human donor in good health (CMV status not recorded). Some clones in this sample may be carry-over from other donors' samples.

This clonotype was seen at least ten times. V and J are TRBV7-8 and TRBJ1-2; 10 bases agree with TRBD1. V lost 2 bases and J lost 7; bases outside the gene matches: 13. Germline V gene data show CDR1 as SGHVS and CDR2 as FQNEAQ. CDR3 length: 17 amino acids. DNA for the CDR3: TGTGCCAGCAGCTTATCCCGAGGACAGGGGGAATTTGGTGGCTACACCTTC. This encodes CASSLSRGQGEFGGYTF.

In this sample, this clonotype turned up many times. This rearrangement joins TRBV7-3 to TRBJ2-2; 9 nucleotides agree with TRBD2. CDR1 SGHTA and CDR2 FQGTGA come from the germline V gene. The CDR3 is 18 residues long. The J segment lost 0 bases and the V segment lost 5 bases, leaving 10 bases of the junction unmatched. The CDR3 reads CASSPDGGGASNTGELFF. As DNA, the CDR3 is TGTGCCAGCAGCCCCGACGGCGGGGGGGCCTCGAACACCGGGGAGCTGTTTTTT.

DNA of the CDR3: TGTGCCAGCAGCTCTCAGGGGACTAGCGGGGGGACCGGGGAGCTGTTTTTT. The encoded protein is CASSSQGTSGGTGELFF. This chain links TRBV28 with TRBJ2-2, with 15 bases that match TRBD2. V was clipped by 6 bases and J by 5 bases; unmatched bases: 7. The CDR3 is 17 amino acids. Germline V gives CDR1 MDHEN, CDR2 SYDVKM. The full variable domain, with the rest looked up from reference TRBV28 and TRBJ2-2, is DVKVTQSSRYLVKRTGEKVFLECVQDMDHENMFWYRQDPGLGLRLIYFSYDVKMKEKGDIPEGYSVSREKKERFSLILESASTNQTSMYLCASSSQGTSGGTGELFFGEGSRLTVL.

This clonotype was seen a few times. The rearrangement links TRBV12-3 or TRBV12-4 to TRBJ2-7, with TRBD1 as a possible D gene (6 bases). The V gene lost 8 bases and the J gene lost 5 bases, with 19 bases spanning the gap. The CDR3 sequence is 14 residues long. For the CDR3, the DNA is TGTGCCAGCCTTTCGACAGGCAGGTTCAACGAGCAGTACTTC. Protein sequence: CASLSTGRFNEQYF.

In the case of this clonotype: A much larger clone lies one base from this, so it may be a read error. The V call is TRBV10-3, the J call TRBJ1-2; D is ambiguous. This CDR3 region has 14 residues. The ends were cut back, 3 bases at V and 6 bases at J, with 14 bases in the middle. CDR1 is ENHRY and CDR2 is SYGVKD in the germline V gene. Written as DNA, the CDR3 is TGTGCCATCAGTGAACGGGAGTCAACGAATGGCTACACCTTC. This gives the protein CAISERESTNGYTF.

Many counts were recorded for this clonotype. The rearrangement joins TRBV5-1 to TRBJ1-2, with 9 nucleotides matching TRBD1. CDR3 length: 17 amino acids. The V segment lost 2 bases and the J segment 0 bases; nucleotides outside the gene matches: 8. Germline CDR1 is SGHRS and CDR2 is YFSETQ. CDR3 DNA sequence: TGCGCCAGCAGCTTCCCCCCGGGACAGGGAGCTAACTATGGCTACACCTTC. It translates to CASSFPPGQGANYGYTF.

This clonotype was seen only a few times. The rearrangement uses TRBV20-1 and TRBJ2-3; D gene ambiguous. The CDR3 consists of 13 residues. Trimming left V 6 bases short and J 2 bases short, with 12 bases between. Germline CDR1 reads DFQATT; CDR2 reads SNEGSKA (reference sequence). DNA for the CDR3: TGCAGTGCGTACACCTTTACCACAGATACGCAGTATTTT. It is translated as CSAYTFTTDTQYF.